This entry lists 3 T cell receptor beta chains sequenced from one sample in a study of beta chain features in type 1 diabetes. What was sequenced were expressed TCRB transcripts, since all of the isolated RNA had been reverse transcribed. Data came from immunoSEQ multiplex PCR; TCRdb stores just in-frame clones and leaves some out. Of about 180,000 clones in the sample, more than 10% are singletons; the top ten hold less than 0.7%. The sequenced sample was central memory CD4+ T cells from blood. The source of these receptors is a woman aged 18-29 years in good health.

This clone showed up many times. V is TRBV30 and J is TRBJ2-2, with 7 bases matching TRBD1. The CDR3 consists of 15 residues. Germline lookup yields CDR1 GTSNPN and CDR2 SVGIG (reference sequence). V dropped 7 bases and J dropped 2; count of bases not matched to a gene: 10. The CDR3 is CASSAGGPNTGELFF. The CDR3, as DNA: TGTGCCTCCTCGGCAGGGGGACCAAACACCGGGGAGCTGTTTTTT. Supplemented by reference TRBV30 and TRBJ2-2, the full variable domain reads SQTIHQWPATLVQPVGSPLSLECTVEGTSNPNLYWYRQAAGRGLQLLFYSVGIGQISSEVPQNLSASRPQDRQFILSSKKLLLSDSGFYLCASSAGGPNTGELFFGEGSRLTVL.

J is TRBJ2-1 and V is TRBV19; D uncertain. V was clipped by 2 bases and J by 0 bases, with 11 bases between them. The CDR3 contains 16 residues. Per the germline V gene, CDR1 is LNHDA and CDR2 is SQIVND (reference sequence). DNA for the CDR3: TGTGCCAGTAGTATAAAAGACTCCCGCTCCTACAATGAGCAGTTCTTC. It codes for CASSIKDSRSYNEQFF.

This chain links TRBV30 with TRBJ2-3, with TRBD2 matching over 7 bases. Germline CDR1 is GTSNPN and CDR2 is SVGIG (reference sequence). V trimming: 5 bases; J trimming: 1 base; junction bases outside the gene matches: 3. The CDR3 sequence is 13 residues long. The CDR3 DNA follows: TGTGCCTGGGGGGGAGGGGGCACAGATACGCAGTATTTT. As protein: CAWGGGGTDTQYF.